The sequence of this TCR beta chain was determined in a study of blood T cell repertoires in COVID-19. Across the study: COVID-19 samples collected from the United States, Italy and Spain covered acute and convalescent phases. T cells, B-cell-depleted T cells, or PBMCs provided the cDNA or gDNA that served as material.

V was cut by 7 bases and J by 2 bases, with 12 bases left in between. The CDR3 length is 13 residues. Looked up from germline, CDR1 is PRHDT and CDR2 is FYEKMQ (reference sequence). Authors' analysis steps: Researchers report that nucleated cell counts were estimated from reference gene primer amplification. This table comes from immunoSEQ multiplex PCR, and its TCRdb copy is limited to in-frame clones, with some not included. The DNA was the basis for D and trimming; V, J and clone size are from that table. This sample has around 30,000 clones; 85% to 90% occur once, and the top ten carry 10%. Sequenced material: peripheral blood. The receptor was isolated from a man aged 55 to 70 with acute or convalescent COVID-19. The rearrangement links TRBV13 to TRBJ2-7, with D perhaps TRBD1 (6 bases). CDR3 DNA sequence: TGTGCCAGCACAGGGGAAACGGCCTACGAGCAGTACTTC. Protein: CASTGETAYEQYF.